This T cell receptor (beta chain) was found in a study of T cell responses to AZD1222 COVID-19 vaccine. Study results and caveats: Two doses of AZD1222 preceded a rise in Spike-specific TCR breadth and depth. The donor cohort was predominantly white British with a female majority, and clonal diversity may have been underestimated. CD4 TCRs covered the whole spike, strongest at regions 160-218 and 743-854.

Clones were sequenced by immunoSEQ multiplex PCR, and TCRdb holds only the in-frame ones, with some missing. The data hold about 110,000 clones, with roughly nine tenths observed a single time. For this clone: Its antigen is unidentified.

There are 14 residues in the CDR3. The J segment lost 5 bases and the V segment lost 5 bases, leaving 8 bases of the junction unmatched. The germline V gene encodes CDR1 MNHNS and CDR2 SASEGT. The sample was peripheral blood, taken on day 0 of MenACWY control vaccination. The sequence derives from an adult in good health. This chain uses TRBV6-1 with TRBJ1-1, with TRBD1 matching over 7 bases. CDR3 protein: CASSPHDRVTEAFF. CDR3 in DNA: TGTGCCAGCAGTCCTCATGACAGGGTAACTGAAGCTTTCTTT.